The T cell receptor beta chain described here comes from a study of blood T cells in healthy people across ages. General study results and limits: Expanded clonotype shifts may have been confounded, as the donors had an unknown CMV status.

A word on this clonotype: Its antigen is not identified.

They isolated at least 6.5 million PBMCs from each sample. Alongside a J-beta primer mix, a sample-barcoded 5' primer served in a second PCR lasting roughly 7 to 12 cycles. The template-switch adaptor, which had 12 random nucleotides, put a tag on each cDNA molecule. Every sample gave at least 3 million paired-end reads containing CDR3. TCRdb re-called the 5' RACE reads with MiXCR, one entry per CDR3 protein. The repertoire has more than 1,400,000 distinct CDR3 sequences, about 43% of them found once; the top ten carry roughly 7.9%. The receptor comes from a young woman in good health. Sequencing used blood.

CDR3 bases: TGTGCCAGCAGCGTATCTGCCTCCAGCTCCTACGAGCAGTACTTC. Amino acids: CASSVSASSSYEQYF. The rearrangement joins TRBV9 to TRBJ2-7; D unclear. The germline gives CDR1 SGDLS, CDR2 YYNGEE. Trimming stripped 1 base from V and 0 bases from J, with 11 bases between. The CDR3 sequence is 15 residues long.